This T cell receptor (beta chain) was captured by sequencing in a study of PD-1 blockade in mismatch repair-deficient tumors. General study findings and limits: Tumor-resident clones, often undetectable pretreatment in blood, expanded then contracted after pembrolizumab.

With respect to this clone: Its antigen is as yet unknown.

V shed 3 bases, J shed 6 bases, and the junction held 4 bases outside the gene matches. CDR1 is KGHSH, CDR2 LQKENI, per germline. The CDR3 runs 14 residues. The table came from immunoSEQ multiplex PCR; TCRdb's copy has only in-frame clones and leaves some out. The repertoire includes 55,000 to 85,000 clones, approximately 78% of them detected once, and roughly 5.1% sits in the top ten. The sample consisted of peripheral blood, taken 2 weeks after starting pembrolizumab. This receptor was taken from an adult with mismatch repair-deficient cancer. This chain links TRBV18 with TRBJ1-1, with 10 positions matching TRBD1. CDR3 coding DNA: TGTGCCAGCTCACCGGGACAGGGGCTTGCTGAAGCTTTCTTT. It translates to CASSPGQGLAEAFF.